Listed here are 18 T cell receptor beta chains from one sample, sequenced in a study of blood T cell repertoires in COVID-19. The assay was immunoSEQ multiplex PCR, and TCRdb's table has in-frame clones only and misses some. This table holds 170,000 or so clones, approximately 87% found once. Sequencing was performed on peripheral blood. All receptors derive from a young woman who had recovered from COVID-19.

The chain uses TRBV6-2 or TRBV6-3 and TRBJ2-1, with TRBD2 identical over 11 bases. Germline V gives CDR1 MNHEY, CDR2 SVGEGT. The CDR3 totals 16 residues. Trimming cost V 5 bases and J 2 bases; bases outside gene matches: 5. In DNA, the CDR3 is TGTGCCAGCAGTCCGACGGGACTAGCGGCCTACAATGAGCAGTTCTTC. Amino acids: CASSPTGLAAYNEQFF.

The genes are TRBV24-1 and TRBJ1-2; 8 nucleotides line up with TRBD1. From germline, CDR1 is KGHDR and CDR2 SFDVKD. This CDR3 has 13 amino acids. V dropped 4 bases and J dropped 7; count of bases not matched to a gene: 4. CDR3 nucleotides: TGTGCCACCAGTGAGACGACAGGGGTTGGCTACACCTTC. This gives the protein CATSETTGVGYTF.

CDR3 DNA: TGCGCCAGCAGCTTAGGGGGAGCCTCTGGAAACACCATATATTTT. Encoded protein: CASSLGGASGNTIYF. The chain recombines TRBV5-1 with TRBJ1-3; TRBD1 might be the D (6 bases). The germline gives CDR1 SGHRS, CDR2 YFSETQ. V was clipped by 2 bases and J by 0 bases, with 9 bases between them. This CDR3 is built from 15 residues.

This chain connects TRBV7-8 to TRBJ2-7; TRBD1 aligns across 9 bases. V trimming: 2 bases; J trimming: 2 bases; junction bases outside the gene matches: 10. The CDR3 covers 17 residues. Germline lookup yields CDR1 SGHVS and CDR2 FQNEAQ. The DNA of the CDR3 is TGTGCCAGCAGCTTAACGATTCCGGGACAGGGAGCCTACGAGCAGTACTTC. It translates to CASSLTIPGQGAYEQYF.

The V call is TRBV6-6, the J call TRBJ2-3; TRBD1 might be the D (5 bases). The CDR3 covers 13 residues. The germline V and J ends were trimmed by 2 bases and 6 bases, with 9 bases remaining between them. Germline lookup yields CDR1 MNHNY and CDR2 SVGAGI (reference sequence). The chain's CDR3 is CASSYQGLDTQYF. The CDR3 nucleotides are TGTGCCAGCAGTTACCAGGGTTTGGATACGCAGTATTTT.

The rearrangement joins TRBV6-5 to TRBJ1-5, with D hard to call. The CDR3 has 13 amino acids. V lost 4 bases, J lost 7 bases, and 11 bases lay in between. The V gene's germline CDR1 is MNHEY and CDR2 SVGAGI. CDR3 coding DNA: TGTGCCAGCAGTTGGGTGGGAGGACAGCCCCAGCATTTT. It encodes CASSWVGGQPQHF.

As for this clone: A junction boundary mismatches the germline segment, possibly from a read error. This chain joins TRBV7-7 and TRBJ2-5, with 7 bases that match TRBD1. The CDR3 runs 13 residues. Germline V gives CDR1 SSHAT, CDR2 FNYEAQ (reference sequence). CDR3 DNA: TGTGCTAGCAGCTTAGACAGGGTGGAGACCCAGTACTTC. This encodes CASSLDRVETQYF.

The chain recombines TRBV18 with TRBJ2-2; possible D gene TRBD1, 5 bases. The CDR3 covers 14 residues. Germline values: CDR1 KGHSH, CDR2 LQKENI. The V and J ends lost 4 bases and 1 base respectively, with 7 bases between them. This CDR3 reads CASSRTGNTGELFF. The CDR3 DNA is TGTGCCAGCTCACGAACAGGGAACACCGGGGAGCTGTTTTTT.

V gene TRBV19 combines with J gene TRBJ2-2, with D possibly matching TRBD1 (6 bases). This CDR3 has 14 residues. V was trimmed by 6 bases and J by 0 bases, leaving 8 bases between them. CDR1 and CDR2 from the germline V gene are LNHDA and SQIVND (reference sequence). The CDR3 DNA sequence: TGTGCCAGTAGCGGACAGCCGAACACCGGGGAGCTGTTTTTT. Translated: CASSGQPNTGELFF. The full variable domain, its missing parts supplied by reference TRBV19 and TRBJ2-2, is DGGITQSPKYLFRKEGQNVTLSCEQNLNHDAMYWYRQDPGQGLRLIYYSQIVNDFQKGDIAEGYSVSREKKESFPLTVTSAQKNPTAFYLCASSGQPNTGELFFGEGSRLTVL.

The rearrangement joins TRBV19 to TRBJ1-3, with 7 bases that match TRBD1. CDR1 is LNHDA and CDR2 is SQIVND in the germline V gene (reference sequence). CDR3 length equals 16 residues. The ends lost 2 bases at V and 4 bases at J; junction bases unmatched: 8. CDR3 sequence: CASSIYSTGAGNTIYF. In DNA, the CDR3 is TGTGCCAGTAGTATATACTCCACAGGGGCCGGAAACACCATATATTTT.

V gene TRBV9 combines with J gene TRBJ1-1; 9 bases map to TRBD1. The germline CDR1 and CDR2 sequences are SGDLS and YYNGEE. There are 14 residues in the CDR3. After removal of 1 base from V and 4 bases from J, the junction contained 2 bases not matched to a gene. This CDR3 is CASSVLDRGTEAFF. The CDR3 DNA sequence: TGTGCCAGCAGCGTACTGGACAGGGGCACTGAAGCTTTCTTT.

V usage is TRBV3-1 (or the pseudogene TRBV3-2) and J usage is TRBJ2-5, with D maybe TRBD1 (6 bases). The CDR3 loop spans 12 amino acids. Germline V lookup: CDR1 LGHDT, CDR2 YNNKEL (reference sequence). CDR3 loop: CASKGDQETQYF. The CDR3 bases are TGTGCTTCGAAGGGGGATCAAGAGACCCAGTACTTC.

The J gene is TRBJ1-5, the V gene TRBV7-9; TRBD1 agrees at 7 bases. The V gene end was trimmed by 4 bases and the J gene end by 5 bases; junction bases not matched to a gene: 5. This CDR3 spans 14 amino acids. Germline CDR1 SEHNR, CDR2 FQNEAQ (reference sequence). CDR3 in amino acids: CASSSTTGDQPQHF. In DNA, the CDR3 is TGTGCCAGCAGCTCTACTACAGGGGATCAGCCCCAGCATTTT.

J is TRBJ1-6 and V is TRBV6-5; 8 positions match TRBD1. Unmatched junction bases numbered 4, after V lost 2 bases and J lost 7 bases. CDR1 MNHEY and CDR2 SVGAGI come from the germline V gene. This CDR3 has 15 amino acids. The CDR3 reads CASSYADRANSPLHF. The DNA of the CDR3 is TGTGCCAGCAGTTACGCGGACAGGGCCAATTCACCCCTCCACTTT.

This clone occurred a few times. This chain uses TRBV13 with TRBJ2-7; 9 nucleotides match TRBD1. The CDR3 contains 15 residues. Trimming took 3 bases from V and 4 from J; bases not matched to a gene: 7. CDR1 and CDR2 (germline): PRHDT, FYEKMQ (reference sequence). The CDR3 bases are TGTGCCAGCAGCTTTGGGACAGGGAGTAGGTACGAGCAGTACGTC. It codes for CASSFGTGSRYEQYV.

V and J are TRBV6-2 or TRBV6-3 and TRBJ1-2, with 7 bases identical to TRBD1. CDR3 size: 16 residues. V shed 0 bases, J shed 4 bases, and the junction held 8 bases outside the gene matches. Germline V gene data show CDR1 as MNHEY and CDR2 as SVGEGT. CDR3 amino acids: CASSYSGTDVTYGYTF. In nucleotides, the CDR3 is TGTGCCAGCAGTTACTCCGGGACAGACGTCACCTATGGCTACACCTTC.

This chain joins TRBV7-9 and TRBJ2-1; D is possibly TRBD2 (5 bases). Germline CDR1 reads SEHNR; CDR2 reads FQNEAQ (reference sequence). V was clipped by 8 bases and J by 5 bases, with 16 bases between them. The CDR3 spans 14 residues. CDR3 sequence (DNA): TGTGCCAGCTTTTATGTAGCGCGGAACAATGAGCAGTTCTTC. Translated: CASFYVARNNEQFF.

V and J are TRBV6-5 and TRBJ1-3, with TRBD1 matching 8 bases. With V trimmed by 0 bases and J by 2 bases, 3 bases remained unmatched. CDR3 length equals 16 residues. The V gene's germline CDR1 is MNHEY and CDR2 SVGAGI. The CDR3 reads CASSYSLTGAGNTIYF. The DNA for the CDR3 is TGTGCCAGCAGTTACTCCTTGACAGGGGCTGGAAACACCATATATTTT.